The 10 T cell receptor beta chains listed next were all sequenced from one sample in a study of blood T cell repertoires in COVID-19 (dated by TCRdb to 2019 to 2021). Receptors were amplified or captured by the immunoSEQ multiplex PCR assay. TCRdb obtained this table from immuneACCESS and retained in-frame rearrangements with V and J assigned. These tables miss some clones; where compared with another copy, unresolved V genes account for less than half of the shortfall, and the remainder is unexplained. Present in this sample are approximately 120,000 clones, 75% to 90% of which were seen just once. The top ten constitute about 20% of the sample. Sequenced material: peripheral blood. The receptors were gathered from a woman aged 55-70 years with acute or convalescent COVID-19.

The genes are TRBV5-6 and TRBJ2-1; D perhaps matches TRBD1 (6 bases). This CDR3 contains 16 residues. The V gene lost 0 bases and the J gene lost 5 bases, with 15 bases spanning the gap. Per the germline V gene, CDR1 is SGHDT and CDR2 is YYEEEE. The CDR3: CASSLAPTGFNNEQFF. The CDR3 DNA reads TGTGCCAGCAGCTTGGCCCCTACAGGGTTTAACAATGAGCAGTTCTTC.

The CDR3 region has the DNA TGTGCCAGCAGTTACTCAGCTCTGGTAGAGACCCAGTACTTC. Amino acid sequence: CASSYSALVETQYF. This chain uses TRBV6-6 with TRBJ2-5, with D unresolved. Germline lookup yields CDR1 MNHNY and CDR2 SVGAGI (reference sequence). Trimming pared 0 bases from V and 4 bases from J, leaving 9 bases between. The CDR3 is 14 residues long.

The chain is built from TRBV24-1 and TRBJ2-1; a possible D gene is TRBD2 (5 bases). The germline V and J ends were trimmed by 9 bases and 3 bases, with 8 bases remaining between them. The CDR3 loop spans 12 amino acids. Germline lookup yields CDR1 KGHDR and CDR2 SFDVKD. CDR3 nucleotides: TGTGCCACCCCGGGAAACTACAATGAGCAGTTCTTC. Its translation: CATPGNYNEQFF.

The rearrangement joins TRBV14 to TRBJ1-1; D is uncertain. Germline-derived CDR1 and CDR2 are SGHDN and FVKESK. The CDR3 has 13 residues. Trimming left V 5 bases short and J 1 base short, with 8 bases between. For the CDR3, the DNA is TGTGCCAGCAGCTCCCAGAAGAACACTGAAGCTTTCTTT. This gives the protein CASSSQKNTEAFF.

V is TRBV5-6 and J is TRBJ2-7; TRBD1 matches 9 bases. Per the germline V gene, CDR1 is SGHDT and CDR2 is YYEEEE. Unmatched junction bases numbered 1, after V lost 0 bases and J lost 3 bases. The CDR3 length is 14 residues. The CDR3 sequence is CASSLVGQGYEQYF. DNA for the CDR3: TGTGCCAGCAGCTTGGTGGGACAGGGCTACGAGCAGTACTTC.

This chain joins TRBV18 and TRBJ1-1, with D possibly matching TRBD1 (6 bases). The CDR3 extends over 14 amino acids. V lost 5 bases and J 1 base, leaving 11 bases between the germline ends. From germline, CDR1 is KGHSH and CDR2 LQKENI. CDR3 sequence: CASSVGTQNTEAFF. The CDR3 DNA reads TGTGCCAGCTCAGTCGGGACACAGAACACTGAAGCTTTCTTT.

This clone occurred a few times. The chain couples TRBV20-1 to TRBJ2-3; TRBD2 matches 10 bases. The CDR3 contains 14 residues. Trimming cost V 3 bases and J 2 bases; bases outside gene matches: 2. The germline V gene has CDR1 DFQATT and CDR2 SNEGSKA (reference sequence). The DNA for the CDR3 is TGCAGTGCTAGTAGCGGGGGGCTCACAGATACGCAGTATTTT. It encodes CSASSGGLTDTQYF.

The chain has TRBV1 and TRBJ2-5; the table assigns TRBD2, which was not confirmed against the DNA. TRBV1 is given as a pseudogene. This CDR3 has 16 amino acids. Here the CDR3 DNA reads TGCACCAGCAGCCGATCTTTAACTAGCGGGAAAGAGACCCAGTACTTC. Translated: CTSSRSLTSGKETQYF.

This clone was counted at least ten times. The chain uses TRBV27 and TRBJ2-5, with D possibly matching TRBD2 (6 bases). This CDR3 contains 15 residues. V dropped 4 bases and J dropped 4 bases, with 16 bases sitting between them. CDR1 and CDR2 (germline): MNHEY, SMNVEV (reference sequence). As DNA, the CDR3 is TGTGCCAGCAGTTGGGGGGAAGGGGAAAGAGAGACCCAGTACTTC. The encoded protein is CASSWGEGERETQYF.

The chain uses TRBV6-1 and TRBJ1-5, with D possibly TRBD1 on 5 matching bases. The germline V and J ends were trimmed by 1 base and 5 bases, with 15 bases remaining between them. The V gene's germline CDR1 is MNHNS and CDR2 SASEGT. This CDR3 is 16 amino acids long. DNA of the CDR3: TGTGCCAGCAGTGAAGGGGGCCCCACCACCTATCAGCCCCAGCATTTT. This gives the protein CASSEGGPTTYQPQHF.